These 4 T cell receptor beta chains share one sample of origin, sequenced in a study of cytomegalovirus exposure and HLA in healthy donors. PCR primers comprised 60 Vbeta and 13 Jbeta primers. The data were produced by immunoSEQ multiplex PCR, yet TCRdb's version contains in-frame clones alone and is incomplete. Of more than 90,000 clones in the sample, more than 75% were seen once. The sequencing sample was made of PBMCs. All receptors derive from a human donor in good health.

V gene TRBV10-2 combines with J gene TRBJ2-7; tentatively, D is TRBD1 (6 bases). The V gene lost 6 bases and the J gene lost 6 bases, with 21 bases spanning the gap. CDR3 size: 15 residues. Per the germline V gene, CDR1 is WSHSY and CDR2 is SAAADI. The CDR3, as DNA: TGCGCCAGCAGAGAAGTTGACAGGCCCCGGGGCGAGCAGTACTTC. Translated, it gives CASREVDRPRGEQYF.

The V call is TRBV6-5, the J call TRBJ1-6, with TRBD1 identical over 9 bases. J lost 10 bases, V lost 5 bases, and 9 bases had no gene match. The germline gives CDR1 MNHEY, CDR2 SVGAGI. The CDR3 loop spans 15 amino acids. CDR3 protein: CASSNPGQGNSPLHF. CDR3 bases: TGTGCCAGCAGTAACCCCGGACAGGGGAACTCACCCCTCCACTTT.

The chain carries TRBV18 and TRBJ1-2, with TRBD1 as a possible D gene (5 bases). CDR3 length: 14 residues. Trimming shortened V by 3 bases and J by 3 bases, and 11 bases separated the two germline ends. The germline CDR1 and CDR2 sequences are KGHSH and LQKENI. The CDR3 bases are TGTGCCAGCTCACCTTCGACAGTCGACTATGGCTACACCTTC. Its translation: CASSPSTVDYGYTF.

In DNA form, the CDR3 reads TGCGCCAGCAGCGCGAAGGGGGACACTGAAGCTTTCTTT. It encodes CASSAKGDTEAFF. V is TRBV5-1 and J is TRBJ1-1, with TRBD1 as a possible D gene (6 bases). Germline loops: CDR1 SGHRS, CDR2 YFSETQ. The CDR3 length is 13 residues. Trimming pared 4 bases from V and 3 bases from J, leaving 10 bases between.